The clone carrying this T cell receptor (beta chain) showed up just once. The data belong to a study of a mutant IDH1 vaccine in newly diagnosed glioma. There are 18 residues in the CDR3. CDR1 and CDR2 (germline): SGHNT, YYREEE (reference sequence). Losses at the gene ends were 0 bases for V and 2 bases for J; bases not matched to a gene: 11. Profiled with immunoSEQ multiplex PCR; TCRdb holds only in-frame clones, not every one. There are around 92,000 clones in the sample; around nine tenths occur only once, and roughly 0.54% lies in the top ten. Time point here: baseline, week 1 (first vaccination visit). Documented treatment: pre-vaccination baseline after standard-of-care therapy.

This chain connects TRBV5-4 to TRBJ2-7; 10 bases fit TRBD2. This receptor was taken from a woman between 50 and 59 years old with glioma. The material was PBMCs, obtained from a glioma patient treated with radiotherapy, temozolomide or both. In DNA form, the CDR3 reads TGTGCCAGCAGCTTGGCTGGGCTAGCGGGAGTAGGGACCTACGAGCAGTACTTC. As protein: CASSLAGLAGVGTYEQYF.